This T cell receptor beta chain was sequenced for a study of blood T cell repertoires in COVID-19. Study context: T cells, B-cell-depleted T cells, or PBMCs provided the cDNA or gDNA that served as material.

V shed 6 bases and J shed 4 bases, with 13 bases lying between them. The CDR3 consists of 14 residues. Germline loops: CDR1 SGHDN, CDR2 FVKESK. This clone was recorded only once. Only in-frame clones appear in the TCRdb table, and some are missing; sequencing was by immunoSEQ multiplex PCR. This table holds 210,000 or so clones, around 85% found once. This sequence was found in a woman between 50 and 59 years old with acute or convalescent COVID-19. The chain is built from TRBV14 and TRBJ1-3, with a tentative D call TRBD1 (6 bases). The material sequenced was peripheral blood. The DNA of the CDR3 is TGTGCCAGCAGACCCCAGGGGTCAGGAAACACCATATATTTT. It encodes CASRPQGSGNTIYF.